This passage covers 3 T cell receptor beta chains from one sample sequenced in a study of T cell responses to AZD1222 COVID-19 vaccine (dated by TCRdb to the early 2020s). The receptor library was made with the immunoSEQ multiplex PCR assay. The clones in this table, taken by TCRdb from immuneACCESS, are in-frame only. Not every clone is retained; where verified, under half of the shortfall comes from an unresolved V gene, and the cause of the rest is unknown. In all, the sample holds 75,000 to 100,000 clones, and roughly 90% of those were seen once. The ten largest clones take up 7.5% of the sample. The time point label, as the study defines it: baseline before first vaccination. Specimen: peripheral blood, collected on day 0 of AZD1222 vaccination. The origin of the receptors is an adult in good health.

Here the CDR3 reads CATSDSSNYGYTF. CDR3 DNA: TGTGCCACCAGTGATTCCTCAAACTATGGCTACACCTTC. The chain combines TRBV24-1 with TRBJ1-2; D remains unclear. CDR3 length: 13 residues. The V and J ends lost 2 bases and 2 bases respectively, with 5 bases between them. Germline CDR1 KGHDR, CDR2 SFDVKD.

V gene TRBV7-2 combines with J gene TRBJ2-7; D is perhaps TRBD2 (5 bases). Germline values: CDR1 SGHTA, CDR2 FQGNSA. With 5 bases removed from V and 3 bases from J, the gap between germline ends came to 17 bases. This CDR3 spans 15 amino acids. Here the CDR3 reads CASSPSRGFGYEQYF. CDR3 in DNA: TGTGCCAGCAGCCCTAGCCGCGGGTTTGGCTACGAGCAGTACTTC.

The chain carries TRBV11-2 and TRBJ1-3; the D is unclear. The length of the CDR3 is 18 residues. With 4 bases removed from V and 0 bases from J, the gap between germline ends came to 19 bases. The germline CDR1 and CDR2 sequences are SGHAT and FQNNGV. CDR3 residues: CASSSGPIRLTSGNTIYF. CDR3 in DNA: TGTGCCAGCAGCTCCGGGCCTATCCGGCTGACCTCTGGAAACACCATATATTTT.